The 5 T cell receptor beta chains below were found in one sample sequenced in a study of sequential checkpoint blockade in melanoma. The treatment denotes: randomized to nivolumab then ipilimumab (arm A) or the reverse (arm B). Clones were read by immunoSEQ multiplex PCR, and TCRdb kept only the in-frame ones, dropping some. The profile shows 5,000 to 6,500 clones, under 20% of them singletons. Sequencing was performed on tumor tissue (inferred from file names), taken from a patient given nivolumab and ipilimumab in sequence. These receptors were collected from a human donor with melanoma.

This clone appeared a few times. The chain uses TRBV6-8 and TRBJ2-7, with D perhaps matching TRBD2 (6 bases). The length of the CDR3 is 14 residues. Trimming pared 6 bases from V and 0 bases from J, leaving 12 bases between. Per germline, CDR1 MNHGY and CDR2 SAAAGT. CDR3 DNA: TGTGCCAGCAGAGGGGCGGGGAGCTCCTACGAGCAGTACTTC. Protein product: CASRGAGSSYEQYF.

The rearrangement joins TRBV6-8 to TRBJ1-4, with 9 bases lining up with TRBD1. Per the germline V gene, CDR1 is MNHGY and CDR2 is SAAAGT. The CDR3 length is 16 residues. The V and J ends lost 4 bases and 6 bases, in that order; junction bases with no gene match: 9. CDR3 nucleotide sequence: TGTGCCAGCAGTTCCAACAGGGGGCGGATTCATGAAAAACTGTTTTTT. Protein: CASSSNRGRIHEKLFF.

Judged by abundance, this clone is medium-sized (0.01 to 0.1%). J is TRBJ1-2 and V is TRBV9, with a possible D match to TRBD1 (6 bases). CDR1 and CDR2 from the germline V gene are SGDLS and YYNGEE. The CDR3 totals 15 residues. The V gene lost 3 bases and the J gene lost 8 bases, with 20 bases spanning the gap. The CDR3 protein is CASSDVQGSWGGYTF. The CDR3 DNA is TGTGCCAGCAGCGATGTCCAGGGGTCCTGGGGAGGCTACACCTTC.

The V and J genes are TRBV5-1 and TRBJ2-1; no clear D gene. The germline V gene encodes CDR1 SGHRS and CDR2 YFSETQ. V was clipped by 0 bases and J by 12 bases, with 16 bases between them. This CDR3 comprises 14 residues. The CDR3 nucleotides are TGCGCCAGCAGCTTGGATGGGCAGGCCATCGTGCAGTTCTTC. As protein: CASSLDGQAIVQFF.

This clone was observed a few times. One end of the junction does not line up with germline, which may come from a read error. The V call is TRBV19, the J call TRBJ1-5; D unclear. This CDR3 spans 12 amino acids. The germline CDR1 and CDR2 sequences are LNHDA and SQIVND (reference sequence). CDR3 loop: CASRIGNQPQHF. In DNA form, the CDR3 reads TGTGCCAGTAGGATAGGGAATCAGCCCCAGCATTTT.